This T cell receptor (beta chain) was captured by sequencing in a study of early T cells in non-severe SARS-CoV-2 infection. The CDR3 extends over 14 amino acids. Germline V gives CDR1 LNHDA, CDR2 SQIVND (reference sequence). Trimming stripped 5 bases from V and 3 bases from J, with 14 bases between. Individual cDNA molecules received unique molecular identifiers. One entry per CDR3 protein results from TCRdb running MiXCR on the 5' RACE reads. This sample has 85,000 to 100,000 distinct CDR3 sequences, with about 10% found just once. This clonotype was picked up a small number of times. Source: whole blood, taken at baseline. This clonotype was obtained from an adult who was a healthcare worker with PCR-confirmed SARS-CoV-2 infection or an uninfected control (not recorded which). The V and J genes are TRBV19 and TRBJ2-7, with no clear D. CDR3 in amino acids: CASSPTGRRYEQYF. CDR3 DNA: TGTGCCAGTAGTCCCACTGGACGCCGCTACGAGCAGTACTTC.